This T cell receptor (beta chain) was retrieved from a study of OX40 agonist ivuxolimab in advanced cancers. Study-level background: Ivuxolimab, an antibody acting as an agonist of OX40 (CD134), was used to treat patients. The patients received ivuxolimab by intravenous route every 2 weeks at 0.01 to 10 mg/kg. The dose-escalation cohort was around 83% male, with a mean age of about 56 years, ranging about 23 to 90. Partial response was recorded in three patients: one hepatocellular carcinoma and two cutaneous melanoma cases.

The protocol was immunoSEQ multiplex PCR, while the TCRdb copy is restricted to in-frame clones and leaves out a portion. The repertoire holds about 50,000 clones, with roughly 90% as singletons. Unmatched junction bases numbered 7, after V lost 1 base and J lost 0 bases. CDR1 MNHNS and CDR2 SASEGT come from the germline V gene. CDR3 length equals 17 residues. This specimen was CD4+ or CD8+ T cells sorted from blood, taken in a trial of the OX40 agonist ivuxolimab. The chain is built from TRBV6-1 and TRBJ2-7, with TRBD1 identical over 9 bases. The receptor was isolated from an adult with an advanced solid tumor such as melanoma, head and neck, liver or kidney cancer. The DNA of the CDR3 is TGTGCCAGCAGTGAAGAGGAACAGGGGGCCATCTCCTACGAGCAGTACGTC. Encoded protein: CASSEEEQGAISYEQYV.